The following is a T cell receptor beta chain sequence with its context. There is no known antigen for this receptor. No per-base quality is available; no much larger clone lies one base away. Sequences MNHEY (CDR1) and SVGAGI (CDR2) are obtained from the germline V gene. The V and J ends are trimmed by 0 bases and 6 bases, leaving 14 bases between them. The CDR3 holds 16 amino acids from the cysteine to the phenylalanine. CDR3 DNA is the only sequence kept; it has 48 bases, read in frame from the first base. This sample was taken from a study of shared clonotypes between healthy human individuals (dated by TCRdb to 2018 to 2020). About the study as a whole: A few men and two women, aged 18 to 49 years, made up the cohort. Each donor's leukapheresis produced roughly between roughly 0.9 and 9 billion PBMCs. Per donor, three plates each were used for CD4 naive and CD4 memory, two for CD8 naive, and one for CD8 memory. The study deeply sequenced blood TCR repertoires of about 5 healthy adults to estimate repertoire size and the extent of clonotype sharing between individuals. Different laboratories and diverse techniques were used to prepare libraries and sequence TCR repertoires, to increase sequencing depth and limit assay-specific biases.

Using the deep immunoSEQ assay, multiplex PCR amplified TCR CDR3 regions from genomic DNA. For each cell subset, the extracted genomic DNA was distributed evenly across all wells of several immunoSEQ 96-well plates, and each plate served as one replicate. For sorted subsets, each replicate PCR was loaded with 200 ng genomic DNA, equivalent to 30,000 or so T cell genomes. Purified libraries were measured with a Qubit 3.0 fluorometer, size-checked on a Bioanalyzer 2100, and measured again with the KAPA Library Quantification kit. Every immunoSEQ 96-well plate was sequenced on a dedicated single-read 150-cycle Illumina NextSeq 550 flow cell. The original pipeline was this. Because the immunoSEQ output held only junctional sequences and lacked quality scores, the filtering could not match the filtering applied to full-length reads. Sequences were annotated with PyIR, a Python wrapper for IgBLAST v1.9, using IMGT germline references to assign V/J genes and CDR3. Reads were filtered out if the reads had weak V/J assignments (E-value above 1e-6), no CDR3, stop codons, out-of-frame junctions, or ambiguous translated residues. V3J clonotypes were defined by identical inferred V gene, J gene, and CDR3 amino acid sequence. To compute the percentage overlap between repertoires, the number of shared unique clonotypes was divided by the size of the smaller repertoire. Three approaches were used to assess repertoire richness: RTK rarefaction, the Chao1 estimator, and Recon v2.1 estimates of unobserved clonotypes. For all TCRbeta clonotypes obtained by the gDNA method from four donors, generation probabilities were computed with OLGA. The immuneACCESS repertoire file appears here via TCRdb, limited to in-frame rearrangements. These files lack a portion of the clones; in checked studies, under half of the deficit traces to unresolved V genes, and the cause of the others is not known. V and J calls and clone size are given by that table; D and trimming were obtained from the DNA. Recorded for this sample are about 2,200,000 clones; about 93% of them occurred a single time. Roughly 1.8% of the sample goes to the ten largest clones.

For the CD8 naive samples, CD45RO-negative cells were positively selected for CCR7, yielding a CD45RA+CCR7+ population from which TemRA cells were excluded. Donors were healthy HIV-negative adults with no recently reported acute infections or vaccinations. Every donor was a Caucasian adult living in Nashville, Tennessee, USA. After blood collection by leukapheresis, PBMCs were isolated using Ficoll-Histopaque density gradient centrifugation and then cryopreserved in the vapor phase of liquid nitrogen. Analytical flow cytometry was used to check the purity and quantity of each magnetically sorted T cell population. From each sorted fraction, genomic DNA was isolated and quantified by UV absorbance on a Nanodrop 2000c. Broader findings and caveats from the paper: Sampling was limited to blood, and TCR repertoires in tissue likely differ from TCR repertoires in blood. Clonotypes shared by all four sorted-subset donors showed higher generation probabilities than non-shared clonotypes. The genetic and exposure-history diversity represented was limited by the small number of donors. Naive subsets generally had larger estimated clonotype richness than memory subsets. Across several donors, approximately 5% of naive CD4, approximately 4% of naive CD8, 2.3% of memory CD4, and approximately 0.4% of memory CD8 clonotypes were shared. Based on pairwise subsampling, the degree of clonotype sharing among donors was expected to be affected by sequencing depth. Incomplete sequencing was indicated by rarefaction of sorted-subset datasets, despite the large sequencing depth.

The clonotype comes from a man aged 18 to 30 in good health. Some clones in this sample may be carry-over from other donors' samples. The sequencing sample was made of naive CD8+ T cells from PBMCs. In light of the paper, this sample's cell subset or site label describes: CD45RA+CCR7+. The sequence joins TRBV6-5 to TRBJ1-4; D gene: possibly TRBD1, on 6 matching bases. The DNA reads TGTGCCAGCAGTTACTCGTTCCGGGGGCTTGATGAAAAACTGTTTTTT. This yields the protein CASSYSFRGLDEKLFF.